This T cell receptor beta chain was identified during a study of metastatic and nonmetastatic thyroid tumors. TCRdb re-called clones from the PCR reads using MiXCR. The sample lists around 34,000 clones; 25% to 30% were seen once. All patients reached thyroid surgery having received no treatment beforehand. The source material was blood. The TCR sequence derives from a female donor with papillary thyroid cancer or a benign thyroid nodule (not recorded which). Some clones in this sample may be carry-over from other donors' samples.

For the CDR3, the DNA is TGTGCCAGCAGCTCCGTGGAGAGGGGGGACTACGAGCAGTACTTC. Its translation: CASSSVERGDYEQYF. The chain recombines TRBV9 with TRBJ2-7; D may be TRBD1 or TRBD2 (6 bases each). The V end was cut by 4 bases, the J end by 3 bases, with 17 bases between. Germline V gene lookup returns CDR1 SGDLS and CDR2 YYNGEE. This CDR3 spans 15 amino acids.